Presented here are 2 T cell receptor beta chains from one specimen sequenced in a study of blood T cell repertoires in COVID-19 (dated by TCRdb to about 2020). Libraries were prepared through the immunoSEQ multiplex PCR assay. TCRdb took over this immuneACCESS table, retaining in-frame rearrangements with V and J assigned. Such tables are incomplete; in checked studies, under half of the missing clones stem from an unresolved V gene, and the remainder is unexplained. In all, the sample holds roughly 100,000 clones, and 71% of those were seen once. The top ten hold roughly 0.86% of the sample. The sample comprised peripheral blood. These receptors came from a human donor with acute or convalescent COVID-19. The donor label of this sample is uncertain.

The V gene is TRBV28, the J gene TRBJ2-3; D not certain. Germline V gene data show CDR1 as MDHEN and CDR2 as SYDVKM. The CDR3 covers 11 residues. Between the trimmed V and J ends, which lost 6 bases and 8 bases, there was a span of 9 bases. Written as DNA, the CDR3 is TGTGCCAGCAGCGAGAGGTTTACGCAGTATTTT. Its protein product is CASSERFTQYF.

This clone was recorded a few times. J is TRBJ1-5 and V is TRBV3-1 (or the pseudogene TRBV3-2); D is possibly TRBD1 (5 bases). V was pared by 3 bases and J by 5 bases, with 14 bases between. The germline gives CDR1 LGHDT, CDR2 YNNKEL (reference sequence). The CDR3 has 15 residues. This chain's CDR3 is CASSQGIDSYQPQHF. The CDR3 bases are TGTGCCAGCAGCCAGGGTATCGACAGCTATCAGCCCCAGCATTTT.